In its sample, the clone carrying this TCR beta chain was seen a few times. Per the original methods: Estimation of nucleated cell counts relied on the amplification of reference gene primers. TCRdb's table, derived via immunoSEQ multiplex PCR, lists solely in-frame clones and lacks some. The D gene and trimming were derived from the DNA, and the V and J assignments and clone size from that table. This sample yields roughly 160,000 clones, of which roughly 93% are seen a single time; roughly 5.3% belongs to the top ten. The data are from a study of blood T cell repertoires in COVID-19. Turning to the study itself: In each case, the material was cDNA or gDNA derived from T cells, B-cell-depleted T cells, or PBMCs.

Seattle's enrolled individuals joined amid active infection and were then monitored longitudinally. Sample: peripheral blood. The TCR was taken from a man aged 18 to 35 with COVID-19, enrolled during active disease.

The CDR3 spells CAISDGRGLDEQYF. The CDR3 coding sequence is TGTGCCATCAGTGATGGTAGGGGTTTGGACGAGCAGTACTTC. V and J are TRBV10-3 and TRBJ2-7; possibly TRBD1 for D (5 bases). Germline V CDR1 and CDR2: ENHRY, SYGVKD. Trimming removed 3 bases from V and 5 bases from J, with 14 bases in between. The CDR3 has 14 residues.